The T cell receptor (beta chain) under discussion was sequenced for a study of cytomegalovirus exposure and HLA in healthy donors. For the study at large: Genetic ancestry analysis placed around 76% of the 398 donors that were genotyped in the Caucasian-associated cluster.

The study, taken as a whole, reports: With later analysis, a missense DCLRE1C variant became linked to TCR beta V- and J-gene trimming. After further analysis at a later stage, around 17,000 TCR beta sequences were associated with HLA alleles at 0.05 false discovery rate.

Researchers ran the PCR with 60 Vbeta and 13 Jbeta primers. The table came from immunoSEQ multiplex PCR; TCRdb's copy has only in-frame clones and leaves some out. The sample lists some 130,000 clones; around 77% were seen once. About this clone: What it binds is not known.

The CDR3 has 13 residues. Per germline, CDR1 MNHNS and CDR2 SASEGT. V was cut by 0 bases and J by 4 bases, with 7 bases left in between. The clonotype comes from a male donor in good health and CMV-seropositive. This chain connects TRBV6-1 to TRBJ2-7, with D unresolved. Sequencing was done on a sample of PBMCs. The CDR3 loop is CASSEAITYEQYF. The DNA of the CDR3 is TGTGCCAGCAGTGAAGCGATAACATACGAGCAGTACTTC.